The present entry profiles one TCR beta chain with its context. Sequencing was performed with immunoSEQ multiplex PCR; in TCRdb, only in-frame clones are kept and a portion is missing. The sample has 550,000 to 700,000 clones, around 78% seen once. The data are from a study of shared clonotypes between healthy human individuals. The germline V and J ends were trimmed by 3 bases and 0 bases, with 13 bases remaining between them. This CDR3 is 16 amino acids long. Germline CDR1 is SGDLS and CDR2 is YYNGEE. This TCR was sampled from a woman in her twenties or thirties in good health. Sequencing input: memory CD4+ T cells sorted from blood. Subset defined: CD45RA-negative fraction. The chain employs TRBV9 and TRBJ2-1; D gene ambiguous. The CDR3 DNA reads TGTGCCAGCAGCGCGGTTAGCCGACGCTCCTACAATGAGCAGTTCTTC. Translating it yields CASSAVSRRSYNEQFF.